This TCR beta chain emerged from a study of blood T cell repertoires in COVID-19. Across the whole study: In each case, the material was cDNA or gDNA derived from T cells, B-cell-depleted T cells, or PBMCs.

In germline, CDR1 is SQVTM, CDR2 ANQGSEA. V dropped 7 bases and J dropped 8 bases, with 14 bases sitting between them. The CDR3 length is 11 residues. Repertoires were generated with immunoSEQ multiplex PCR, while TCRdb's copy carries only in-frame clones and drops some. The sample consists of under 150,000 clones, 85% to 90% of them appearing once. Sequencing was done on a sample of peripheral blood. The gene calls are TRBV29-1 and TRBJ1-1, with no clear D. The receptor was isolated from a human donor in a cohort sampled during active COVID-19. CDR3 bases: TGCAGCGCCGCCGGACTGGCCGAAGCTTTCTTT. Amino acid sequence: CSAAGLAEAFF.